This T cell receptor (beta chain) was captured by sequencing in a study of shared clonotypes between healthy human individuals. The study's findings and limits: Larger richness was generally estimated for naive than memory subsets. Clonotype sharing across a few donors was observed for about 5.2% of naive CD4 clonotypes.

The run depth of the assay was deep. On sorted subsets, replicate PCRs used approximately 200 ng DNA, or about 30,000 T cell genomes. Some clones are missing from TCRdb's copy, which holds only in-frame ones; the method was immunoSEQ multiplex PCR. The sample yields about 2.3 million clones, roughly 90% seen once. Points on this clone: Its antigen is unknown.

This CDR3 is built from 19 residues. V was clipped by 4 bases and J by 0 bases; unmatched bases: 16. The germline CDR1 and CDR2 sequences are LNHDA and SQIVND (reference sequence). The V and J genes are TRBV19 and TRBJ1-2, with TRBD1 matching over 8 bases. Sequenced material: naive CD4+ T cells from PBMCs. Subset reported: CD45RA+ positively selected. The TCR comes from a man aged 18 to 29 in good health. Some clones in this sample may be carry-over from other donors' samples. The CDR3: CASSSHSRPTGGTNYGYTF. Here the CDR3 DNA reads TGTGCCAGTAGTAGTCACTCCCGCCCAACAGGGGGTACTAACTATGGCTACACCTTC.